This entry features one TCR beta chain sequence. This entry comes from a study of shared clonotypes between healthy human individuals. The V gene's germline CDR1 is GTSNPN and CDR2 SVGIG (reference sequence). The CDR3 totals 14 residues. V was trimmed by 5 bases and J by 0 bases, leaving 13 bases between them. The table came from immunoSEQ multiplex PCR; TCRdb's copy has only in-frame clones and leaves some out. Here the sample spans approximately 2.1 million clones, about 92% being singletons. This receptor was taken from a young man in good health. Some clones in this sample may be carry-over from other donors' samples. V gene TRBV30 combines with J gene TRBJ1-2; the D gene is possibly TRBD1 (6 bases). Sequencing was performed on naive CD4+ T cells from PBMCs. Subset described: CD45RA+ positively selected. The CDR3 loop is CAWVRTAANYGYTF. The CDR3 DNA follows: TGTGCCTGGGTGAGGACAGCAGCTAACTATGGCTACACCTTC. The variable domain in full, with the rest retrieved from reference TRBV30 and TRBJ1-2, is SQTIHQWPATLVQPVGSPLSLECTVEGTSNPNLYWYRQAAGRGLQLLFYSVGIGQISSEVPQNLSASRPQDRQFILSSKKLLLSDSGFYLCAWVRTAANYGYTFGSGTRLTVV.